This T cell receptor (beta chain) was identified during a study of T-cell memory formation after mild COVID-19. Study outcomes and limitations: Some clones that responded turned up in pre-infection memory, which suggests that cross-reactive memory joined in.

Each CDR3 protein gets one entry after TCRdb re-called the 5' RACE reads with MiXCR. The sample records just under 50,000 distinct CDR3 sequences, 9.5% to 15% being singletons. Points on this clonotype: The antigen remains undetermined.

This CDR3 region has 13 residues. Germline CDR1 reads GTSNPN; CDR2 reads SVGIG (reference sequence). V was clipped by 0 bases and J by 4 bases, with 9 bases between them. The specimen sequenced was PBMCs or a T cell subset sorted from them (not recorded which). The TCR originated in a man between 18 and 35 years old who had mild COVID-19 (a few samples of this study predate the infection). Cell type and time point are not known. The chain is built from TRBV30 and TRBJ1-2; D ambiguous. The CDR3 here is CAWSVQASYGYTF. CDR3 sequence (DNA): TGTGCCTGGAGTGTACAAGCCTCCTATGGCTACACCTTC.